This T cell receptor (beta chain) is drawn from a study of a mutant IDH1 vaccine in newly diagnosed glioma. The repertoire was sequenced with immunoSEQ multiplex PCR; TCRdb's copy has only in-frame clones and lacks some. The table includes 50,000 to 65,000 clones, around 60% detected once. As concerns this clone: Its antigen remains unidentified.

Noted time point: week 47, end of study. Alongside topical imiquimod, each dose of vaccine comprised 300 ug of mutant IDH1 20-mer peptide. Patients came in for eight vaccinations, in weeks 1, 3, 5, 7, 11, 15, 19 and 23. Each astrocytoma in the donors was new, WHO grade 3 or 4, IDH1-mutant and ATRX-lost. Trimming left V 1 base short and J 5 bases short, with 12 bases between. The CDR3 runs to 15 residues. The germline gives CDR1 SGHTA, CDR2 FQGNSA. Here the sequenced sample was peripheral blood mononuclear cells (PBMCs), taken from a glioma patient whose treatment included an IDH1 peptide vaccine. V gene TRBV7-2 combines with J gene TRBJ1-3; tentative D call: TRBD1 (6 bases). This receptor was taken from a man in his forties with glioma. Some clones in this sample may be carry-over from other donors' samples. CDR3 bases: TGTGCCAGCAGCTTAGAGTCACAGGGACGAAACACCATATATTTT. The encoded protein is CASSLESQGRNTIYF. The entire variable domain, with the rest obtained from reference TRBV7-2 and TRBJ1-3, is as follows: GAGVSQSPSNKVTEKGKDVELRCDPISGHTALYWYRQSLGQGLEFLIYFQGNSAPDKSGLPSDRFSAERTGGSVSTLTIQRTQQEDSAVYLCASSLESQGRNTIYFGEGSWLTVV.